This T cell receptor (beta chain) was found in a study of human T cells and chemical hapten exposure. Germline V gene lookup returns CDR1 MNHEY and CDR2 SMNVEV (reference sequence). The CDR3 covers 15 residues. V was clipped by 6 bases and J by 1 base, with 15 bases between them. Using its own MiXCR run on the RACE reads, TCRdb lists one record per CDR3 protein. The data hold nearly 350,000 distinct CDR3 sequences, with around 7% observed a single time. Documented time point: patch test 1, 2 weeks after DPC sensitization. Noted treatment: therapeutic diphenylcyclopropenone sensitization with weekly scalp DPC.

The V call is TRBV27, the J call TRBJ1-1, with D unresolved. Source: whole blood, taken in connection with sensitization to the hapten diphenylcyclopropenone (DPC). The receptor was derived from a woman under 30 with alopecia areata. Some clones in this sample may be carry-over from other donors' samples. This CDR3 is CASSHSPLPNTEAFF. For the CDR3, the DNA is TGTGCCAGCAGCCACTCCCCCCTCCCGAACACTGAAGCTTTCTTT.